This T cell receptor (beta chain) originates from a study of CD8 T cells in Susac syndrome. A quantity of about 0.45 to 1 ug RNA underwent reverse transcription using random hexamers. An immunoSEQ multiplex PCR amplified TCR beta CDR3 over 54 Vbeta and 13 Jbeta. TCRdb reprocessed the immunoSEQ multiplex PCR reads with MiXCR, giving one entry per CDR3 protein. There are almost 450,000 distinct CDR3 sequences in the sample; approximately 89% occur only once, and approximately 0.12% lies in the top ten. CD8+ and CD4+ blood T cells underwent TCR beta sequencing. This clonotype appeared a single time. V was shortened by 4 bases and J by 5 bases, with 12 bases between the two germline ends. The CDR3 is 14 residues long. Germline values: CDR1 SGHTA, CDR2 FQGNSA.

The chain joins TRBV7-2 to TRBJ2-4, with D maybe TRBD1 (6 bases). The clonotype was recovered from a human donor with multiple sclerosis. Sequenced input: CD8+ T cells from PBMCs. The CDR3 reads CASSSHRDQNIQYF. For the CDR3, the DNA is TGTGCCAGCAGCTCCCACAGGGACCAAAACATTCAGTACTTC. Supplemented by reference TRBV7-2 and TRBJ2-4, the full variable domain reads GAGVSQSPSNKVTEKGKDVELRCDPISGHTALYWYRQSLGQGLEFLIYFQGNSAPDKSGLPSDRFSAERTGGSVSTLTIQRTQQEDSAVYLCASSSHRDQNIQYFGAGTRLSVL.